This is a list of T cell receptor beta chains from one sample in a study of T cell repertoires in cytomegalovirus infection. TCRdb reprocessed the reads with MiXCR, giving one entry per CDR3 protein. The data contain 230,000 or so distinct CDR3 sequences, over 15% of them seen just once; the ten biggest clones take up around 47%. Sequenced sample: CD8+ T cells from PBMCs. These receptors came from a human donor in good health (CMV status not recorded). Some clones in this sample may be carry-over from other donors' samples. Each CDR3 is given without its conserved first and last residue.

cdr3_aa: ASSLGAGTNEKLF
j_call: TRBJ1-4
cdr3_length: 13
v_call: TRBV2

cdr3_aa: ASSEDRGRDTQY
j_call: TRBJ2-3
cdr3_length: 12
v_call: TRBV19

cdr3_aa: ASSFTGGGGYGYT
j_call: TRBJ1-2
cdr3_length: 13
v_call: TRBV28

cdr3_aa: ASSTETSS
j_call: TRBJ2-1
cdr3_length: 8
v_call: TRBV7-9

cdr3_aa: ASSSAVAGGAQY
j_call: TRBJ2-3
cdr3_length: 12
v_call: TRBV7-2

cdr3_aa: ASQRQEGADYGYT
j_call: TRBJ1-2
cdr3_length: 13
v_call: TRBV7-8

cdr3_aa: SVEDPRVETQY
j_call: TRBJ2-5
cdr3_length: 11
v_call: TRBV29-1

cdr3_aa: ASSRPGSVGGYT
j_call: TRBJ1-2
cdr3_length: 12
v_call: TRBV11-2

cdr3_aa: PGVERTGRRFSGANVLT
j_call: TRBJ2-6
cdr3_length: 17
v_call: TRBV6-6

cdr3_aa: ASMKSGGQETQY
j_call: TRBJ2-5
cdr3_length: 12
v_call: TRBV27

cdr3_aa: ASSLATAMGYT
j_call: TRBJ1-2
cdr3_length: 11
v_call: TRBV5-1

cdr3_aa: ASSPQSMNTEAF
j_call: TRBJ1-1
cdr3_length: 12
v_call: TRBV13

cdr3_aa: ASSNSGGPDEQF
j_call: TRBJ2-1
cdr3_length: 12
v_call: TRBV7-3

cdr3_aa: ASRQPPGELF
j_call: TRBJ2-2
cdr3_length: 10
v_call: TRBV6-5

cdr3_aa: ASSLDSGGTDTQY
j_call: TRBJ2-3
cdr3_length: 13
v_call: TRBV11-2